Here is one T cell receptor (beta chain) with its context. The data were obtained in a study of blood T cell repertoires in COVID-19. Trimming removed 0 bases at V and 3 bases at J, with 13 bases between. The CDR3 runs to 15 residues. Looked up from germline, CDR1 is SGHNT and CDR2 is YYREEE (reference sequence). Original data processing: Amplified reference gene primers provided the basis for estimating nucleated cell counts. Produced via immunoSEQ multiplex PCR; TCRdb's table is partial and in-frame only. Clone size and V and J calls were adopted from that table, with D and trimming inferred from the DNA. The table shows about 170,000 clones, with more than 75% occurring only once.

Sequencing used peripheral blood. V is TRBV5-4 and J is TRBJ2-7; no clear D. The TCR sequence derives from a man aged 50 or older who had recovered from COVID-19. The CDR3 sequence is CASSLENVRSYEQYF. The CDR3 DNA follows: TGTGCCAGCAGCTTGGAAAATGTACGGAGCTACGAGCAGTACTTC.